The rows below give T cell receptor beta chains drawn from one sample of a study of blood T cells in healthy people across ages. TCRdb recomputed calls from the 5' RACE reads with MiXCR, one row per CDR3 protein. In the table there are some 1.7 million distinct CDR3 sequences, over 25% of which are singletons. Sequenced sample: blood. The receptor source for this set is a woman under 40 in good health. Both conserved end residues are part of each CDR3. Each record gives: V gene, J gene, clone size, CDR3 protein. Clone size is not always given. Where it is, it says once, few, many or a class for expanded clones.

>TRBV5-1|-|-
CASSLTPGVRETQYF
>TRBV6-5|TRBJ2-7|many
CASRPGQSTYEQYF
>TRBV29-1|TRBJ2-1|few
CSVVGGLNQFF
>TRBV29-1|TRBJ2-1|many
CSAWTSGSSYNEQFF
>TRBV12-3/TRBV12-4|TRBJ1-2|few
CASSPRRENYGYTF
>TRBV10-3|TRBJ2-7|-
CAISACSGEVYEQYF
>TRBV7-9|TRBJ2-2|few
CAGRYREGTGELFF
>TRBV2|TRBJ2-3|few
CASSESRLDTQYF
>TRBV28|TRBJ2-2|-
CASGQPGDTGELFF
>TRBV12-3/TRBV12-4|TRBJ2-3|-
CASSTGSQSDTQYF
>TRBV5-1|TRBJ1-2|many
CASSLGGDYGYTF
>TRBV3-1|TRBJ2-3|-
CASSQARGADTQYF
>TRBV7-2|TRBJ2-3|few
CASSLALLSTDTQYF
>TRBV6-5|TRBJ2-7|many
CASSFSDGYEQYF
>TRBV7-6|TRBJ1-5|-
CASSLQSGVNQPQHF
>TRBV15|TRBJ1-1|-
CATSSANTEAFF
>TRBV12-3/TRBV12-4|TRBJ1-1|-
CASGDGHTEAFF
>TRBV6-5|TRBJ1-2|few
CAGTQTGDNGYTF
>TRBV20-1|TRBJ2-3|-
CLSTPSGEDTQYF
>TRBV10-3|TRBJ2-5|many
CAISDWFGGGGEETQYF
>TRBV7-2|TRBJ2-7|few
CASSPASDILQGYEQYF
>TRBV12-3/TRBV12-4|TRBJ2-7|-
CVSSMIQSSYEQYF
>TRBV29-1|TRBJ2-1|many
CSVDYLSSYNEQFF
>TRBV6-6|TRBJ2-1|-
CASSYSKSHEQFF
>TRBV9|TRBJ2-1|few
CASSVGLAGDHEQFF
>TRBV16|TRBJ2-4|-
CASSHYDRGRIIQYF
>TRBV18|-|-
CASSRPTGGGETQYF
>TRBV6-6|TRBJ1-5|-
CASRPRGASNQPQHF
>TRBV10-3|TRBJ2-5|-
CAISESWGEETQYF
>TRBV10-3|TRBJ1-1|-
CAISQNTEAFF
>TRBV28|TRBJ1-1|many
CASSLTGAQNTEAFF
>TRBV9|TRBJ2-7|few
CASTSEAGPYEQYF
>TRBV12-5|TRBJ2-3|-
CASGLGLGAGGQDTQYF
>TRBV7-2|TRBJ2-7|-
CASSLSLAGVLYEQYF
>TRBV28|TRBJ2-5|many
CASSRQEETQYF
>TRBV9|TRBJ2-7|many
CASSVGGQSTGEQYF
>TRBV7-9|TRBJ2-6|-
CASSRSGGAVLTF
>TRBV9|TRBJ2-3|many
CASSVGGEDTQYF
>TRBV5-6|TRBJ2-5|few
CASSPPTDTLKETQYF
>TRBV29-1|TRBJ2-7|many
CSVGVWSYEQYF
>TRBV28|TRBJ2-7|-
CASSSPQDRTKEGEQYF
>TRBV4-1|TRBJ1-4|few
CASSQGQGAYEKLFF
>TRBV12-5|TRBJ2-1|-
CASGLQDSPGPYNEQFF
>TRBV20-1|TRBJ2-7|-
CSAERTGSYEQYF
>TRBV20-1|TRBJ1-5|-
CSKTGVRCQPQHF
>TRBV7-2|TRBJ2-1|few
CASSPGGGAFTPNNEQFF
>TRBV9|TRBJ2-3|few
CASSVGLLVASGTDTQYF
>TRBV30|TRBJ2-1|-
CACQSSGAYNEQFF
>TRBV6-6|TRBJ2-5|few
CASSRTLRGTETQYF
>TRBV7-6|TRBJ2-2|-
CASQATSGGLAGPWATGELFF